Each of the 26 T cell receptor beta chains below was sequenced from the same sample in a study of blood T cell repertoires in COVID-19. Sequencing was performed with immunoSEQ multiplex PCR; in TCRdb, only in-frame clones are kept and a portion is missing. The table shows fewer than 250,000 clones, with about 92% occurring only once. Source material: peripheral blood. Every receptor here comes from a man aged 25 to 45 with acute or convalescent COVID-19.

The chain couples TRBV5-8 to TRBJ2-5; TRBD1 is a possible D gene (6 bases). The CDR3 is made up of 16 amino acids. Germline V gene data show CDR1 as SGHTS and CDR2 as YDEGEE. The V end was cut by 3 bases, the J end by 2 bases, with 17 bases between. DNA for the CDR3: TGTGCCAGCAGCTGGGGGCGTTTGGCAGAACAAGAGACCCAGTACTTC. As protein: CASSWGRLAEQETQYF.

The chain uses TRBV21-1 and TRBJ2-4; the table names TRBD2, a call not compared with the DNA. TRBV21-1 is noted as a pseudogene. CDR3 length: 16 residues. The CDR3 protein is CASSRTSGPKGDIQYF. As DNA, the CDR3 is TGTGCCAGCAGCCGGACTAGCGGGCCCAAAGGGGACATTCAGTACTTC.

V and J are TRBV19 and TRBJ2-2; 11 positions agree with TRBD2. The CDR3 loop spans 16 amino acids. V trimming: 4 bases; J trimming: 5 bases; junction bases outside the gene matches: 6. Germline CDR1 and CDR2: LNHDA and SQIVND (reference sequence). The CDR3 loop reads CASSSLGLAETGELFF. In DNA, the CDR3 is TGTGCCAGTAGTAGTCTGGGACTAGCGGAGACCGGGGAGCTGTTTTTT. Together with reference TRBV19 and TRBJ2-2, the CDR3 gives the full variable domain: DGGITQSPKYLFRKEGQNVTLSCEQNLNHDAMYWYRQDPGQGLRLIYYSQIVNDFQKGDIAEGYSVSREKKESFPLTVTSAQKNPTAFYLCASSSLGLAETGELFFGEGSRLTVL.

This chain uses TRBV7-2 with TRBJ1-2, with a weak D call TRBD1 (5 bases). The CDR3 has 13 amino acids. Germline V gives CDR1 SGHTA, CDR2 FQGNSA. Trimming stripped 1 base from V and 8 bases from J, with 11 bases between. CDR3: CASSLGQGGGYTF. Written as DNA, the CDR3 is TGTGCCAGCAGCTTAGGGCAGGGCGGCGGCTACACCTTC.

The chain couples TRBV10-3 to TRBJ1-2; 7 bases agree with TRBD1. CDR3 size: 13 residues. CDR1 is ENHRY, CDR2 SYGVKD, per germline. V was clipped by 3 bases and J by 4 bases; unmatched bases: 2. This CDR3 reads CAISDQGGYGYTF. The DNA of the CDR3 is TGTGCCATCAGTGATCAGGGGGGCTATGGCTACACCTTC.

This chain joins TRBV2 and TRBJ2-1, with a weak D call TRBD1 (11 bases). The CDR3 contains 20 residues. The germline gives CDR1 SNHLY, CDR2 FYNNEI. V lost 5 bases to trimming and J lost 6 bases, with 32 bases between them. The CDR3 coding sequence is TGTGCCAGCAGTACGCCGGGACAGGGGGTTACAAGCGGGAGGGCCAATGAGCAGTTCTTC. It specifies CASSTPGQGVTSGRANEQFF.

The rearrangement links TRBV7-3 to TRBJ2-1, with TRBD2 as a possible D gene (5 bases). Trimming removed 4 bases at V and 7 bases at J, with 11 bases between. CDR3 length: 13 amino acids. Germline lookup yields CDR1 SGHTA and CDR2 FQGTGA. This CDR3 reads CASSYGELNEQFF. DNA for the CDR3: TGTGCCAGCAGCTACGGGGAGTTAAATGAGCAGTTCTTC.

V gene TRBV6-5 combines with J gene TRBJ2-1; TRBD2 matches at 9 bases. Germline loops: CDR1 MNHEY, CDR2 SVGAGI. The length of the CDR3 is 16 residues. Trimming took 0 bases from V and 6 from J; bases not matched to a gene: 6. The CDR3 spells CASSYSSGSVSNEQFF. CDR3 coding DNA: TGTGCCAGCAGTTACTCTAGCGGGAGTGTGTCCAATGAGCAGTTCTTC.

This sequence joins TRBV10-3 and TRBJ2-7, with D tentatively TRBD1 (6 bases). The ends were cut back, 4 bases at V and 2 bases at J, with 12 bases in the middle. This CDR3 comprises 14 residues. Germline-derived CDR1 and CDR2 are ENHRY and SYGVKD. CDR3 nucleotide sequence: TGTGCCATCAGTGGTGACAGGCCAGCCTACGAGCAGTACTTC. Amino acids: CAISGDRPAYEQYF.

The chain uses TRBV9 and TRBJ2-7, with 11 positions matching TRBD2. Germline V gives CDR1 SGDLS, CDR2 YYNGEE. This CDR3 contains 15 residues. The V segment lost 4 bases and the J segment 4 bases; nucleotides outside the gene matches: 7. In DNA, the CDR3 is TGTGCCAGCAGCCTGGCCGGGACTAGCGGATACGAGCAGTACTTC. Translated, it gives CASSLAGTSGYEQYF.

CDR3 coding DNA: TGTGCCAGCTCACGCCGACAGGGAGAAGATACGCAGTATTTT. This translates into CASSRRQGEDTQYF. This chain joins TRBV18 and TRBJ2-3, with 7 positions matching TRBD1. V shed 4 bases, J shed 5 bases, and the junction held 6 bases outside the gene matches. CDR3 size: 14 residues. The germline V gene has CDR1 KGHSH and CDR2 LQKENI.

The chain has TRBV20-1 and TRBJ2-1; unclear D gene. Germline CDR1 and CDR2: DFQATT and SNEGSKA (reference sequence). CDR3 size: 11 residues. Trimming left V 5 bases short and J 8 bases short, with 10 bases between. The CDR3 bases are TGCAGTGCTCCTACCTTGGATGAGCAGTTCTTC. It encodes CSAPTLDEQFF.

V usage is TRBV28 and J usage is TRBJ2-2; D not certain. The CDR3 spans 13 residues. CDR1 and CDR2 (germline): MDHEN, SYDVKM. With 5 bases removed from V and 1 base from J, the gap between germline ends came to 5 bases. CDR3 coding DNA: TGTGCCAGCAGTGAGGAGAACACCGGGGAGCTGTTTTTT. Amino acids: CASSEENTGELFF.

The rearrangement joins TRBV5-4 to TRBJ1-1; D is perhaps TRBD1 (5 bases). CDR1 and CDR2 (germline): SGHNT, YYREEE (reference sequence). V lost 4 bases, J lost 1 base, and 11 bases lay in between. This CDR3 is 14 amino acids long. Here the CDR3 reads CASSPETGNTEAFF. The CDR3 nucleotides are TGTGCCAGCAGCCCTGAAACAGGGAACACTGAAGCTTTCTTT. Looking up the rest from reference TRBV5-4 and TRBJ1-1 gives the full variable domain: ETGVTQSPTHLIKTRGQQVTLRCSSQSGHNTVSWYQQALGQGPQFIFQYYREEENGRGNFPPRFSGLQFPNYSSELNVNALELDDSALYLCASSPETGNTEAFFGQGTRLTVV.

The chain employs TRBV6-1 and TRBJ1-5, with TRBD1 as a possible D gene (5 bases). The V end was cut by 6 bases, the J end by 2 bases, with 17 bases between. Germline values: CDR1 MNHNS, CDR2 SASEGT. This CDR3 comprises 16 residues. Written as DNA, the CDR3 is TGTGCCAGCAGGGAACGGGGGTCCGGTGGCAATCAGCCCCAGCATTTT. Its translation: CASRERGSGGNQPQHF.

The chain links TRBV5-6 to TRBJ2-5, with D possibly being TRBD2 (5 bases). V lost 5 bases and J 5 bases, leaving 19 bases between the germline ends. Germline-derived CDR1 and CDR2 are SGHDT and YYEEEE. This CDR3 is built from 15 residues. The CDR3 is CASSRKPTRSETQYF. CDR3 in DNA: TGTGCCAGCAGTCGAAAACCTACTAGATCGGAGACCCAGTACTTC.

The J gene is TRBJ1-3, the V gene TRBV29-1; D unclear. V lost 2 bases and J 4 bases, leaving 6 bases between the germline ends. The CDR3 runs to 12 residues. Germline V lookup: CDR1 SQVTM, CDR2 ANQGSEA. CDR3 in amino acids: CSVEPPGNTIYF. The CDR3, as DNA: TGCAGCGTTGAACCTCCCGGAAACACCATATATTTT.

This chain uses TRBV19 with TRBJ1-2; TRBD1 matches 8 bases. This CDR3 contains 13 residues. V lost 11 bases and J lost 3; bases outside the gene matches: 8. Germline CDR1 is LNHDA and CDR2 is SQIVND (reference sequence). As DNA, the CDR3 is TGTGCCTGCCGACAGGGGACGGACTATGGCTACACCTTC. Translating gives CACRQGTDYGYTF.

This rearrangement joins TRBV3-1 (or the pseudogene TRBV3-2) to TRBJ2-3, with unresolved D. Trimming removed 0 bases at V and 2 bases at J, with 12 bases between. The CDR3 is 16 residues long. Germline CDR1 and CDR2: LGHDT and YNNKEL (reference sequence). The CDR3 DNA reads as TGTGCCAGCAGCCAAGACCCGAGGCTATTCACAGATACGCAGTATTTT. The encoded protein is CASSQDPRLFTDTQYF.

The gene calls are TRBV2 and TRBJ1-4; D is unclear. Trimming pared 7 bases from V and 7 bases from J, leaving 10 bases between. In germline, CDR1 is SNHLY, CDR2 FYNNEI. This CDR3 has 12 amino acids. The CDR3 is CASKEGSEKLFF. CDR3 coding DNA: TGTGCCAGCAAGGAGGGTTCTGAAAAACTGTTTTTT.

J is TRBJ2-3 and V is TRBV6-1; D is ambiguous. The V end was cut by 2 bases, the J end by 8 bases, with 11 bases between. Germline CDR1 MNHNS, CDR2 SASEGT. The CDR3 runs 13 residues. The CDR3 spells CASSESRSGTQYF. CDR3 nucleotide sequence: TGTGCCAGCAGTGAATCCCGGTCGGGTACGCAGTATTTT.

The chain is built from TRBV19 and TRBJ1-1, with D perhaps matching TRBD1 (6 bases). There are 15 residues in the CDR3. Germline V gene data show CDR1 as LNHDA and CDR2 as SQIVND (reference sequence). Trimming pared 1 base from V and 0 bases from J, leaving 9 bases between. The CDR3 DNA reads TGTGCCAGTAGTATAGGGGGGCGCATGAACACTGAAGCTTTCTTT. This sequence encodes CASSIGGRMNTEAFF. The whole variable domain, filled in from reference TRBV19 and TRBJ1-1, reads DGGITQSPKYLFRKEGQNVTLSCEQNLNHDAMYWYRQDPGQGLRLIYYSQIVNDFQKGDIAEGYSVSREKKESFPLTVTSAQKNPTAFYLCASSIGGRMNTEAFFGQGTRLTVV.

The chain combines TRBV6-9 with TRBJ2-1, with 8 bases fitting TRBD2. With V trimmed by 7 bases and J by 4 bases, 9 bases remained unmatched. CDR3 size: 15 residues. Per the germline V gene, CDR1 is MNHGY and CDR2 is SVAAGI. The CDR3 sequence: CASTTTPSGYNEQFF. The CDR3 nucleotides are TGTGCCAGCACAACCACTCCTAGCGGGTACAATGAGCAGTTCTTC.

Here the CDR3 reads CASSLNGWGQSSGANVLTF. The CDR3 DNA is TGTGCCAGCAGTTTAAATGGGTGGGGACAGAGCTCTGGGGCCAACGTCCTGACTTTC. V and J are TRBV27 and TRBJ2-6, with TRBD1 identical over 7 bases. This CDR3 has 19 amino acids. CDR1 and CDR2 (germline): MNHEY, SMNVEV (reference sequence). J lost 0 bases, V lost 2 bases, and 10 bases had no gene match.

The rearrangement uses TRBV2 and TRBJ1-4; D may be TRBD1 (6 bases). Germline lookup yields CDR1 SNHLY and CDR2 FYNNEI. CDR3 length: 12 residues. V lost 10 bases to trimming and J lost 3 bases, with 9 bases between them. The CDR3 is CATNRANEKLFF. CDR3 bases: TGTGCCACCAACAGGGCTAATGAAAAACTGTTTTTT.

The gene calls are TRBV30 and TRBJ2-1, with D maybe TRBD2 (6 bases). Trimming shortened V by 2 bases and J by 7 bases, and 12 bases separated the two germline ends. The CDR3 has 13 residues. Germline lookup yields CDR1 GTSNPN and CDR2 SVGIG (reference sequence). The CDR3, as DNA: TGTGCCTGGAGTTTAGGACTAACAAATGAGCAGTTCTTC. As protein: CAWSLGLTNEQFF. Full variable domain (remainder filled in from reference TRBV30 and TRBJ2-1): SQTIHQWPATLVQPVGSPLSLECTVEGTSNPNLYWYRQAAGRGLQLLFYSVGIGQISSEVPQNLSASRPQDRQFILSSKKLLLSDSGFYLCAWSLGLTNEQFFGPGTRLTVL.